This entry concerns a single T cell receptor (beta chain). Its binding antigen is unknown. The input lacks base qualities; no much larger clone sits a single base away. This entry is derived from a study of control samples from healthy donors and cancer patients (TCRdb year 2020). Libraries were made using the immunoSEQ multiplex PCR assay. The table was pulled from immuneACCESS by TCRdb, which kept in-frame rearrangements only. Such tables lose some clones; where checked, under half of the loss comes from unresolved V genes, and the rest has no known cause. Recorded for this sample are more than 95,000 clones; around 87% of them occurred a single time. Over 6.5% of the sample is held by the ten biggest clonotypes. Source material: blood. This sequence was found in a man aged 35 to 55 in good health.

The DNA sequence is given as TGTGCCAGCTCACCCACCGACAGGGTAGAAGCTTTCTTT. The resulting protein is CASSPTDRVEAFF. The chain was built from TRBV18 and TRBJ1-1, and 7 junction bases match TRBD1. Germline trimming: 3 bases from V, 8 bases from J; junction bases outside gene matches: 6. The germline V gene sets CDR1 to KGHSH and CDR2 to LQKENI. Including cysteine and phenylalanine, the CDR3 has 13 amino acids. Just the 39-base CDR3 DNA is kept, in frame starting at base 1.